This is a list of T cell receptor beta chains from one sample in a study of CXCR3-negative and CXCR3-positive naive CD8 T cells. Reanalyzing the 5' RACE reads, TCRdb keeps one entry per CDR3 protein, without DNA. The specimen's table records about 7,400 distinct CDR3 sequences. Material for sequencing was naive CXCR3- CD8+ T cells from blood. The receptors come from a human donor in good health. Some clones in this sample may be carry-over from other donors' samples. CDR3s include the opening cysteine and the closing phenylalanine or tryptophan. Each record gives: J gene, V gene, clone size, CDR3 protein. Size values are once, few and many counts, or a class for expanded clones, and some rows have none.

J: TRBJ2-5; V: TRBV2; size: -; CDR3: CASNLQGGWAQETQYF
J: TRBJ1-2; V: TRBV28; size: -; CDR3: CATQNRALRPYGYTF
J: TRBJ2-3; V: TRBV12-5; size: -; CDR3: CATATGQGADTQYF
J: TRBJ2-5; V: TRBV6-5; size: medium-sized; CDR3: CASSYATSGGEETQYF
J: TRBJ2-3; V: TRBV29-1; size: -; CDR3: CSVGALGDFSTDTQYF
J: TRBJ2-2; V: TRBV19; size: -; CDR3: CSSSIVRTWELFF
J: TRBJ2-3; V: TRBV11-2; size: medium-sized; CDR3: CASSPEVGDTQYF
J: TRBJ2-7; V: TRBV29-1; size: -; CDR3: CSVEELTRGSYEQYF
J: TRBJ2-7; V: TRBV12-3/TRBV12-4; size: -; CDR3: CASSLAGSYEQYF
J: TRBJ2-5; V: TRBV6-1; size: -; CDR3: CASSEVAEQETQYF
J: TRBJ1-2; V: TRBV7-9; size: medium-sized; CDR3: CASSLGAPAVGGYTF
J: TRBJ2-1; V: TRBV12-3/TRBV12-4; size: medium-sized; CDR3: CASSAEGVGNEQFF
J: TRBJ2-3; V: TRBV3-1; size: medium-sized; CDR3: CASSQEARSGTDTQYF
J: TRBJ2-3; V: TRBV3-1; size: -; CDR3: CASSLRQGGSDTQYF
J: TRBJ1-4; V: TRBV7-8; size: -; CDR3: CASSLARENEKLFF
J: TRBJ2-1; V: TRBV12-3/TRBV12-4; size: -; CDR3: CASSFPGRGDEQFF
J: TRBJ2-1; V: TRBV14; size: -; CDR3: CASSHSEHLFNEQFF
J: TRBJ2-7; V: TRBV28; size: -; CDR3: CASTGWEAYSYEQYF
J: TRBJ1-5; V: TRBV5-6; size: -; CDR3: CASSLTGQGLQPQHF
J: TRBJ1-1; V: TRBV9; size: -; CDR3: CASSAPTPNTEAFF
J: TRBJ2-1; V: TRBV29-1; size: medium-sized; CDR3: CSVEFGGNEQFF
J: TRBJ2-1; V: TRBV6-2/TRBV6-3; size: -; CDR3: CASSSPSESYNEQFF
J: TRBJ2-7; V: TRBV3-1; size: -; CDR3: CASSPGLIDTYEQYF
J: TRBJ2-3; V: TRBV5-1; size: medium-sized; CDR3: CASSSLSLSTDTQYF
J: TRBJ2-3; V: TRBV29-1; size: medium-sized; CDR3: CSVPGLAGGGTDTQYF
J: TRBJ2-7; V: TRBV7-6; size: -; CDR3: CASSPAEGAYEQYF
J: TRBJ1-2; V: TRBV6-6; size: -; CDR3: CASSAGTGEGYTF
J: TRBJ2-5; V: TRBV5-4; size: -; CDR3: CASSQPGQGFETQYF
J: TRBJ2-7; V: TRBV28; size: -; CDR3: CASRTPPQRLFEQYF
J: TRBJ2-5; V: TRBV15; size: medium-sized; CDR3: CATSAQGGEETQYF
J: TRBJ2-7; V: TRBV11-2; size: -; CDR3: CASSLDRSEQYF
J: TRBJ2-5; V: TRBV2; size: -; CDR3: CASSEAGRQTQYF
J: TRBJ2-5; V: TRBV6-5; size: medium-sized; CDR3: CASSATGGPRETQYF
J: TRBJ2-7; V: TRBV20-1; size: -; CDR3: CSVPEKAYEQYF
J: TRBJ2-3; V: TRBV18; size: medium-sized; CDR3: CASSPEGGENTQYF
J: TRBJ2-6; V: TRBV28; size: medium-sized; CDR3: CASSFTGAGSGANVLTF
J: TRBJ2-7; V: TRBV29-1; size: medium-sized; CDR3: CSVDVSYEQYF
J: TRBJ2-2; V: TRBV9; size: medium-sized; CDR3: CASSVATGVNANTGELFF
J: TRBJ1-1; V: TRBV29-1; size: medium-sized; CDR3: CSVEDGTGTTEAFF
J: TRBJ2-1; V: TRBV29-1; size: -; CDR3: CSSPAGTPYNEQFF
J: TRBJ2-3; V: TRBV6-1; size: medium-sized; CDR3: CASSGGDFTDTQYF
J: TRBJ2-1; V: TRBV18; size: medium-sized; CDR3: CASSPPTSGIYNEQFF
J: TRBJ2-1; V: TRBV4-2; size: -; CDR3: CASSQSGRAYNEQFF
J: TRBJ2-3; V: TRBV29-1; size: medium-sized; CDR3: CSVAGTSGAGTDTQYF
J: TRBJ1-4; V: TRBV6-4; size: -; CDR3: CASSVWPPLHEKLFF
J: TRBJ2-3; V: TRBV20-1; size: -; CDR3: CSARDVGTSTDTQYF
J: TRBJ1-1; V: TRBV9; size: -; CDR3: CASSPPGGFTEAFF
J: TRBJ1-5; V: TRBV7-9; size: -; CDR3: CASSLDAQSNQPQHF
J: TRBJ2-5; V: TRBV6-5; size: -; CDR3: CASSYGLAGEETQYF
J: TRBJ2-5; V: TRBV2; size: -; CDR3: CASIGTEETQYF
J: TRBJ1-1; V: TRBV5-4; size: -; CDR3: CASRAVNTEAFF
J: TRBJ2-1; V: TRBV29-1; size: -; CDR3: CSVEDDRYEQFF
J: TRBJ2-2; V: TRBV29-1; size: medium-sized; CDR3: CSVLGGTNTGELFF